These 16 T cell receptor beta chains share one sample of origin, sequenced in a study of identical twins. Each CDR3 protein gets one entry after TCRdb re-called the 5' RACE reads with MiXCR. The sample lists some 320,000 distinct CDR3 sequences; approximately 13% were seen once. This sample also appeared in a second study, on yellow fever vaccine responses in identical twins.

The sequenced sample was CD8+ T cells sorted from blood. The receptors were gathered from a woman aged 18 to 35 in good health.

The rearrangement uses TRBV2 and TRBJ1-1; D call uncertain. The germline gives CDR1 SNHLY, CDR2 FYNNEI. With 1 base removed from V and 2 bases from J, the gap between germline ends came to 8 bases. The CDR3 sequence is 14 residues long. The CDR3 nucleotides are TGTGCCAGCAGTGAAGGACCTACTAACACTGAAGCTTTCTTT. This sequence encodes CASSEGPTNTEAFF.

The rearrangement links TRBV24-1 to TRBJ2-5, with 7 nucleotides matching TRBD2. The germline CDR1 and CDR2 sequences are KGHDR and SFDVKD. This CDR3 has 17 residues. J was trimmed by 6 bases and V by 4 bases; bases with no gene match: 16. CDR3 sequence: CATSDPSSGGQGQTQYF. Here the CDR3 DNA reads TGTGCCACCAGTGACCCCTCTAGCGGCGGGCAAGGCCAGACCCAGTACTTC.

This clonotype was counted a few times. The chain is built from TRBV3-1 and TRBJ2-1; 9 bases agree with TRBD2. V was clipped by 0 bases and J by 3 bases; unmatched bases: 6. The CDR3 contains 17 residues. CDR1 and CDR2 from the germline V gene are LGHDT and YNNKEL (reference sequence). CDR3 bases: TGTGCCAGCAGCCAAGATCAGCGGGGGGCCGTCTACAATGAGCAGTTCTTC. This translates into CASSQDQRGAVYNEQFF.

V gene TRBV11-2 combines with J gene TRBJ2-7, with D unclear. V was pared by 2 bases and J by 5 bases, with 16 bases between. CDR3 size: 15 residues. Germline V lookup: CDR1 SGHAT, CDR2 FQNNGV. CDR3 loop: CASSLYSRHQDEQYF. Written as DNA, the CDR3 is TGTGCCAGCAGCTTATACTCGAGACACCAGGACGAGCAGTACTTC.

This clonotype has more than one count but fewer than ten. This chain links TRBV6-1 with TRBJ2-7, with 7 positions matching TRBD1. The ends lost 3 bases at V and 5 bases at J; junction bases unmatched: 7. The CDR3 has 14 residues. Germline V CDR1 and CDR2: MNHNS, SASEGT. CDR3 loop: CASSDYRGGDEQYF. The CDR3 DNA is TGTGCCAGCAGTGATTACAGGGGCGGCGACGAGCAGTACTTC.

This clonotype was seen at least ten times. The chain joins TRBV24-1 to TRBJ2-7, with D unresolved. V was clipped by 1 base and J by 4 bases, with 1 base between them. Germline V CDR1 and CDR2: KGHDR, SFDVKD. The CDR3 length is 11 residues. This CDR3 reads CATSDFYEQYF. The CDR3 nucleotides are TGTGCCACCAGTGATTTTTACGAGCAGTACTTC.

The chain combines TRBV24-1 with TRBJ2-7, with D tentatively TRBD1 (5 bases). V lost 5 bases to trimming and J lost 0 bases, with 7 bases between them. Per germline, CDR1 KGHDR and CDR2 SFDVKD. This CDR3 has 13 residues. CDR3 bases: TGTGCCACCAGTGTAAGGGGCTCCTACGAGCAGTACTTC. Protein sequence: CATSVRGSYEQYF.

CDR3 sequence: CASSQDVSGQATDTQYF. CDR3 bases: TGTGCCAGCAGCCAAGATGTTAGCGGGCAGGCCACAGATACGCAGTATTTT. The chain combines TRBV4-2 with TRBJ2-3; 7 positions match TRBD2. The CDR3 length is 17 residues. The V and J ends lost 0 bases and 2 bases, in that order; junction bases with no gene match: 8. Germline values: CDR1 LGHNA, CDR2 YNFKEQ.

This clonotype has more than one count but fewer than ten. The chain uses TRBV7-8 and TRBJ1-1; possible D gene TRBD1, 5 bases. Per germline, CDR1 SGHVS and CDR2 FQNEAQ. Trimming took off 1 base at V and 0 bases at J, with 15 bases between the two ends. The CDR3 covers 17 residues. In DNA, the CDR3 is TGTGCCAGCAGCTTAGTTCTTGGCGCAGGGCTGAACACTGAAGCTTTCTTT. Translation: CASSLVLGAGLNTEAFF.

The CDR3 sequence is CASSSGQTTYEQYV. The DNA of the CDR3 is TGTGCCAGCAGCTCTGGACAGACTACGTACGAGCAGTACGTC. The chain recombines TRBV28 with TRBJ2-7; weak D call: TRBD1 (6 bases). The CDR3 runs 14 residues. Germline V gene sequence: CDR1 MDHEN, CDR2 SYDVKM. V was trimmed by 6 bases and J by 4 bases, leaving 16 bases between them.

This clonotype was recorded a few times. This sequence joins TRBV6-5 and TRBJ1-2; TRBD1 matches 7 bases. The CDR3 totals 15 residues. Germline CDR1 MNHEY, CDR2 SVGAGI. The V gene end was trimmed by 4 bases and the J gene end by 4 bases; junction bases not matched to a gene: 9. CDR3 region: CASSSPSGQTYGYTF. In DNA, the CDR3 is TGTGCCAGCAGTTCCCCGTCGGGACAGACCTATGGCTACACCTTC.

The chain has TRBV27 and TRBJ2-7; possible D gene TRBD1, 6 bases. Germline CDR1 and CDR2: MNHEY and SMNVEV (reference sequence). The V end was cut by 5 bases, the J end by 3 bases, with 14 bases between. CDR3 size: 14 residues. CDR3 region: CASSQSGHLYEQYV. The CDR3 nucleotides are TGTGCCAGCAGTCAATCGGGACATCTCTACGAGCAGTACGTC.

The chain uses TRBV9 and TRBJ2-5, with TRBD2 matching over 9 bases. Germline CDR1 and CDR2: SGDLS and YYNGEE. The CDR3 length is 16 residues. V was pared by 4 bases and J by 0 bases, with 7 bases of the junction left unmatched. CDR3 loop: CASSLPGLADQETQYF. The DNA of the CDR3 is TGTGCCAGCAGCCTTCCGGGACTAGCAGACCAAGAGACCCAGTACTTC.

The rearrangement links TRBV4-1 to TRBJ1-6, with 7 positions matching TRBD1. Trimming removed 0 bases from V and 4 bases from J; junction bases left unmatched: 12. The CDR3 covers 19 residues. The germline gives CDR1 MGHRA, CDR2 YSYEKL. DNA of the CDR3: TGCGCCAGCAGCCAAGAGTTAGTCTTGGGACAGAGTTATAATTCACCCCTCCACTTT. Translated: CASSQELVLGQSYNSPLHF.

This clonotype was seen at least ten times. The junction differs from germline at one of its ends, possibly a read error. The genes are TRBV11-2 and TRBJ2-3, with 14 bases fitting TRBD2. CDR3 length: 18 amino acids. Per germline, CDR1 SGHAT and CDR2 FQNNGV. The CDR3 here is CASSIDRTSGGYTDTQYF. The CDR3 DNA reads TGTGCCAGCAGCATAGATCGGACTAGCGGGGGGTACACAGATACGCAGTATTTT.

The genes are TRBV5-4 and TRBJ2-1; D is ambiguous. Per germline, CDR1 SGHNT and CDR2 YYREEE (reference sequence). Trimming shortened V by 0 bases and J by 6 bases, and 10 bases separated the two germline ends. The CDR3 covers 14 residues. The CDR3: CASSLAVPINEQFF. CDR3 in DNA: TGTGCCAGCAGCTTGGCTGTTCCAATCAATGAGCAGTTCTTC.